What follows is one TCR beta chain and its context. Donors had nominal health at sampling but likely had unrecorded immune exposures. The data were obtained in a study of cytomegalovirus exposure and HLA in healthy donors. 13 Jbeta primers and 60 Vbeta primers were used for the PCR. Here immunoSEQ multiplex PCR was the method, and the copy in TCRdb shows in-frame clones only, minus some. The repertoire has about 130,000 clones, 75% of them found once; the top ten carry 3.1%. The sequencing sample was made of PBMCs. The TCR sequence derives from a man aged 25 to 45 in good health and CMV-seronegative.

The CDR3 bases are TGCGCCAGCAGCTCCGCCTCACTTAATGAAAAACTGTTTTTT. Translated, it gives CASSSASLNEKLFF. V is TRBV5-1 and J is TRBJ1-4; D call uncertain. V was cut by 3 bases and J by 4 bases, with 10 bases left in between. CDR3 length: 14 residues. From germline, CDR1 is SGHRS and CDR2 YFSETQ.